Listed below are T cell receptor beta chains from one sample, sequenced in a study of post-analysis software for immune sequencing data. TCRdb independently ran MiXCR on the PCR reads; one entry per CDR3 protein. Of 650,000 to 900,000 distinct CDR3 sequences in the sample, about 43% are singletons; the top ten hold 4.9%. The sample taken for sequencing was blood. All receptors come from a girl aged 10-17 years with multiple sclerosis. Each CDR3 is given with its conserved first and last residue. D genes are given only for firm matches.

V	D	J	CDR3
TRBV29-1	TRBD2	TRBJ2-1	CSVPHSGSRYNEQFF
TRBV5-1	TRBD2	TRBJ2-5	CASSLSGLAGQETQYF
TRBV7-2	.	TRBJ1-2	CASSLGGGYRANYGYTF
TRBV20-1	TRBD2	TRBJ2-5	CSVQRLAGGPGQETQYF
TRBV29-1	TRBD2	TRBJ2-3	CSVGRGRADTQYF
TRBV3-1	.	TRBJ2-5	CASSQDSERGAQETQYF
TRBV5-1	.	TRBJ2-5	CASSRGWVQEAQYF
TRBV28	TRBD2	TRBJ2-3	CASAREGFTDTQYF
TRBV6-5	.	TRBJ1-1	CASSYSPAYTEAFF
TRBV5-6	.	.	CASSLGSQLSYEQYF
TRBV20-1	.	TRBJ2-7	CSARAAPTYEQYF
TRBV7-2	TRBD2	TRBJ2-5	CASSLETGGQTQYF
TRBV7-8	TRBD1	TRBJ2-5	CASTTDIGTADGETQYF
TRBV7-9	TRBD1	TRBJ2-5	CASSLGQGAIQTQYF
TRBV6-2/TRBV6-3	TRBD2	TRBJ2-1	CASSYSSSSGRFYNEQFF
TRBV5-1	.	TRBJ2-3	CASSLIGPGLTDTQYF
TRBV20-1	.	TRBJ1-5	CSAGAVSQPQHF
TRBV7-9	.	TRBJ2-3	CASSFAGPDTQYF
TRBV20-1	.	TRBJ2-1	CSAPPGQPRAGVYNEQFF
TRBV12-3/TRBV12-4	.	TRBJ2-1	CASSLSSLKTEQFF
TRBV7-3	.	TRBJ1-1	CASSEDGNTEAFF
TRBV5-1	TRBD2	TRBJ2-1	CASSPGLAGGPGVNEQFF
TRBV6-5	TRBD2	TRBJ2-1	CATGLAGGPTGNEQFF
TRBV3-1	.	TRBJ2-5	CASSQDPTVYQETQYF
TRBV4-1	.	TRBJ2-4	CASSHSGGPTSRLAKNIQYF
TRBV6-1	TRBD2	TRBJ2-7	CASSPVAGGAIDEQYF
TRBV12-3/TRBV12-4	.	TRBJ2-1	CASIPSPPNPAYNEQFF
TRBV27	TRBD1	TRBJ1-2	CASSLGQDGNYGYTF
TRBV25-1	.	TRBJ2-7	CASSYTGIYEQYF
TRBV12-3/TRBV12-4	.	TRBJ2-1	CASSHMVNEQFF
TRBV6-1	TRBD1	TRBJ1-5	CASSPDRGEQPQHF
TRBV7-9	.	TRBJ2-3	CASSLARTQYLDTQYF
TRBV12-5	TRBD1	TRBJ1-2	CASGPGQGDYGYTF
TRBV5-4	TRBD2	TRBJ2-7	CASSSSYGGESSYEQYF
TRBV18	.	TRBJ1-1	CASSEGNTEAFF
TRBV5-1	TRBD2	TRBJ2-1	CASSPGTSGRGGNEQFF
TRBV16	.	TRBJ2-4	CASSQQRMLVSEQYF